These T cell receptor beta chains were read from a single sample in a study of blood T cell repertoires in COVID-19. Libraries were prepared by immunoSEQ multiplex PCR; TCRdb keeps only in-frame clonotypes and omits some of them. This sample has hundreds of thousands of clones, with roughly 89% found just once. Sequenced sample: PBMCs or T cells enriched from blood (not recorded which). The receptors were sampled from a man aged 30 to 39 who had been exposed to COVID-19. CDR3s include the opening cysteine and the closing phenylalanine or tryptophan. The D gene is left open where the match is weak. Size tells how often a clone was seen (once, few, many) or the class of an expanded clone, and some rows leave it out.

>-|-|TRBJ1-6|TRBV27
CASRPGQNNSPLHF
TGTGCCAGCAGACCTGGACAGAATAATTCACCCCTCCACTTT
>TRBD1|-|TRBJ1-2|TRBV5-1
CASSSSGGRDYGYTF
TGCGCCAGCAGCTCCTCAGGGGGCAGGGACTATGGCTACACCTTC
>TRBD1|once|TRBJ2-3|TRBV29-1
CSVDHRGVSTDTQYF
TGCAGCGTCGATCACAGGGGGGTGAGCACAGATACGCAGTATTTT
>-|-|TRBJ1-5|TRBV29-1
CSVGQYSNQPQHF
TGCAGCGTTGGCCAGTATAGCAATCAGCCCCAGCATTTT
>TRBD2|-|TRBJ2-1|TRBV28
CASSSGLAGEFF
TGTGCCAGCAGTTCCGGACTAGCGGGAGAGTTCTTC
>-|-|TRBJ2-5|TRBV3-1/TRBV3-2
CASSQDPLADQETQYF
TGTGCCAGCAGCCAAGATCCGCTAGCTGACCAAGAGACCCAGTACTTC
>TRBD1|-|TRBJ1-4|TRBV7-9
CASSPHRGGDEKLFF
TGTGCCAGCAGCCCCCACAGGGGGGGGGATGAAAAACTGTTTTTT
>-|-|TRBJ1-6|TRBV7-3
CASRLTGGPLHF
TGTGCCAGCAGGTTGACAGGCGGACCCCTCCACTTT
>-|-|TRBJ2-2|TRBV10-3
CAISERPPGGQNTGELFF
TGTGCCATCAGTGAGAGACCTCCAGGGGGGCAGAACACCGGGGAGCTGTTTTTT
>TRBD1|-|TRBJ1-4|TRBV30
CAWSVTGAGEKLFF
TGTGCCTGGAGTGTAACAGGGGCGGGGGAAAAACTGTTTTTT
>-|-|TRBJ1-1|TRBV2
CASSVRSEGSGSFF
TGTGCCAGCAGTGTTAGGTCGGAGGGGTCAGGTTCTTTCTTT
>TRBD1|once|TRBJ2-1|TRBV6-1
CASSEWTGRHNEQFF
TGTGCCAGCAGTGAATGGACAGGGAGGCACAATGAGCAGTTCTTC
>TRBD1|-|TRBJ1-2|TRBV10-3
CAISLTGGRGNYGYTF
TGTGCCATCAGCCTAACAGGGGGCAGGGGGAACTATGGCTACACCTTC
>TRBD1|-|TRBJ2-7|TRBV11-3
CASSLVAGGIDEQYF
TGTGCCAGCAGCTTAGTCGCAGGGGGCATCGACGAGCAGTACTTC
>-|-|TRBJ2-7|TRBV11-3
CASSLRGSKDEQYF
TGTGCCAGCAGCTTACGCGGAAGTAAAGACGAGCAGTACTTC
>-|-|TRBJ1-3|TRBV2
CASRGSSGNTIYF
TGTGCCAGCAGGGGGAGCTCTGGAAACACCATATATTTT
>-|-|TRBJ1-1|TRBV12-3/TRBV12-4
CASSLYPDTEAFF
TGTGCCAGCAGTTTGTACCCGGACACTGAAGCTTTCTTT
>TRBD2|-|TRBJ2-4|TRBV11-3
CASSSSGSGGNYF
TGTGCCAGCAGTTCCTCTGGTAGCGGGGGGAATTACTTC
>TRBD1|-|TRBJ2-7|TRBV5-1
CASSPSGQGLGGQYF
TGCGCCAGCAGCCCTTCGGGACAGGGCTTGGGGGGGCAGTACTTC
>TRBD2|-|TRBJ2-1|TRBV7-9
CASSELAGVEQFF
TGTGCCAGCAGCGAACTAGCGGGGGTTGAGCAGTTCTTC
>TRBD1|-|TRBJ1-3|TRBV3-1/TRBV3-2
CASSQDRGTDLNTIYF
TGTGCCAGCAGCCAAGATAGGGGGACAGACCTAAACACCATATATTTT
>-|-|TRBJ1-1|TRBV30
CAWSQLEGRNTEAFF
TGTGCCTGGAGTCAATTAGAGGGCCGGAACACTGAAGCTTTCTTT
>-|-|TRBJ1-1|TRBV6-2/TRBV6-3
CASSRAGQLNTEAFF
TGTGCCAGCAGTCGAGCGGGACAATTGAACACTGAAGCTTTCTTT
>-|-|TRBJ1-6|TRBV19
CASRLSGGWGNSPLHF
TGTGCCAGTCGGCTATCGGGGGGTTGGGGGAATTCACCCCTCCACTTT
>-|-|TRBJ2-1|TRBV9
CASSVGFGEPEQFF
TGTGCCAGCAGCGTAGGGTTCGGGGAGCCTGAGCAGTTCTTC
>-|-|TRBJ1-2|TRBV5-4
CASSLVVGVLYGYTF
TGTGCCAGCAGCTTGGTTGTAGGGGTTCTCTATGGCTACACCTTC
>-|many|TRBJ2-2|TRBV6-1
CASSEAVGVLTGELFF
TGTGCCAGCAGTGAAGCAGTCGGGGTCCTCACCGGGGAGCTGTTTTTT
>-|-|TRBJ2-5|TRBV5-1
CASSLYREQETQYF
TGCGCCAGCAGCTTGTACAGGGAACAAGAGACCCAGTACTTC
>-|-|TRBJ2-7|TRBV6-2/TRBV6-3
CASSYPSDEQYF
TGTGCCAGCAGTTACCCATCGGACGAGCAGTACTTC
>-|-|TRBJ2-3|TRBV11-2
CASSPRQAVFTDTQYF
TGTGCCAGCAGCCCCCGACAGGCCGTCTTCACAGATACGCAGTATTTT
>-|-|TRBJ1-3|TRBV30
CAWSKGLGNTIYF
TGTGCCTGGAGTAAGGGACTTGGAAACACCATATATTTT